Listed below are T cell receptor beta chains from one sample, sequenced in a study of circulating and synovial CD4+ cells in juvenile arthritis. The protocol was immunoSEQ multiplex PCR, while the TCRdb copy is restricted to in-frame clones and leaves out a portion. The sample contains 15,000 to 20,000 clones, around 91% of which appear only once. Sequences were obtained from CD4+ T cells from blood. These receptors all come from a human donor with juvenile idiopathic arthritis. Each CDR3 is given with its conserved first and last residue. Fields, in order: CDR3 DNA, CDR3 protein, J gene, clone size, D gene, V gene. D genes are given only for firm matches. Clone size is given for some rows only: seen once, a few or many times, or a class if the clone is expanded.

CDR3nt: TGCAGCGCCCCCCAGCGGGGCTCCTACAATGAGCAGTTCTTC
CDR3aa: CSAPQRGSYNEQFF
j_gene: TRBJ2-1
abundance: NA
d_gene: TRBD2
v_gene: TRBV29-1

CDR3nt: TGTGCCAGCAGCTCAAGCCTGAACACTGAAGCTTTCTTT
CDR3aa: CASSSSLNTEAFF
j_gene: TRBJ1-1
abundance: NA
d_gene: NA
v_gene: TRBV7-2

CDR3nt: TGTGCCAGTAGCCCTCTAGCGGGGGGCTCCTCTGGGTGGGCCCAGTACTTC
CDR3aa: CASSPLAGGSSGWAQYF
j_gene: TRBJ2-5
abundance: NA
d_gene: TRBD2
v_gene: TRBV19

CDR3nt: TGTGCCAGCAGCTTGGTACAGGGGGCCACTGAAGCTTTCTTT
CDR3aa: CASSLVQGATEAFF
j_gene: TRBJ1-1
abundance: NA
d_gene: TRBD1
v_gene: TRBV5-4

CDR3nt: TGTGCCATCAGTGAGTCGTGGGGGACTAGCGGCCGACAAGAGACCCAGTACTTC
CDR3aa: CAISESWGTSGRQETQYF
j_gene: TRBJ2-5
abundance: NA
d_gene: TRBD2
v_gene: TRBV10-3

CDR3nt: TGTGCCAGCTCACCCGGGACAGGGGGGCACGAGCAGTACTTC
CDR3aa: CASSPGTGGHEQYF
j_gene: TRBJ2-7
abundance: NA
d_gene: TRBD1
v_gene: TRBV18

CDR3nt: TGTGCCAGCTCAGAGGGACAGGGCAGGGTGAACACTGAAGCTTTCTTT
CDR3aa: CASSEGQGRVNTEAFF
j_gene: TRBJ1-1
abundance: NA
d_gene: TRBD1
v_gene: TRBV18

CDR3nt: TGTGCCAGCAGCTTTGCTGACGACGCGGACTACGAGCAGTACTTC
CDR3aa: CASSFADDADYEQYF
j_gene: TRBJ2-7
abundance: NA
d_gene: NA
v_gene: TRBV7-6

CDR3nt: TGTGCCAGCAGCGTAACTGAGGGGGCCAACGTCCTGACTTTC
CDR3aa: CASSVTEGANVLTF
j_gene: TRBJ2-6
abundance: NA
d_gene: NA
v_gene: TRBV9

CDR3nt: TGTGCCAGCAGCGTATTTTCCACACGAGATACGCAGTATTTT
CDR3aa: CASSVFSTRDTQYF
j_gene: TRBJ2-3
abundance: NA
d_gene: NA
v_gene: TRBV9

CDR3nt: TGTGCCAGCTCATACGCGGGACTAGCATACAATGAGCAGTTCTTC
CDR3aa: CASSYAGLAYNEQFF
j_gene: TRBJ2-1
abundance: NA
d_gene: TRBD2
v_gene: TRBV18

CDR3nt: TGTGCCAGCAGGGCCTGGGCCCAATACGAGCAGTACTTC
CDR3aa: CASRAWAQYEQYF
j_gene: TRBJ2-7
abundance: NA
d_gene: NA
v_gene: TRBV6-5

CDR3nt: TGCGCCAGCAGCCCCCCCGGGACAGTAACCTACGAGCAGTACTTC
CDR3aa: CASSPPGTVTYEQYF
j_gene: TRBJ2-7
abundance: NA
d_gene: TRBD1
v_gene: TRBV4-1

CDR3nt: TGTGCCAGCAGCTCCGGGACAGGGCACGAAAAACTGTTTTTT
CDR3aa: CASSSGTGHEKLFF
j_gene: TRBJ1-4
abundance: NA
d_gene: TRBD1
v_gene: TRBV6-1

CDR3nt: TGTGCCAGCAGCCCTTCCTCCCGTCCCAGGGGGGTGGGCTACGAGCAGTACTTC
CDR3aa: CASSPSSRPRGVGYEQYF
j_gene: TRBJ2-7
abundance: NA
d_gene: NA
v_gene: TRBV11-2

CDR3nt: TGTGCCAGCAGCCCGCAGGGATATAGCAATCAGCCCCAGCATTTT
CDR3aa: CASSPQGYSNQPQHF
j_gene: TRBJ1-5
abundance: NA
d_gene: NA
v_gene: TRBV7-2

CDR3nt: TGTGCCAGCAGCGCTTTTGACCAGGCCGAGCCCCAGCATTTT
CDR3aa: CASSAFDQAEPQHF
j_gene: TRBJ1-5
abundance: once
d_gene: NA
v_gene: TRBV6-6

CDR3nt: TGTGCCAGCAGCTTAGGGTCGACAGTCTCCTACGAGCAGTACTTC
CDR3aa: CASSLGSTVSYEQYF
j_gene: TRBJ2-7
abundance: NA
d_gene: NA
v_gene: TRBV7-2

CDR3nt: TGTGCCAGCAGTTCCGACAAGATCAACTATGGCTACACCTTC
CDR3aa: CASSSDKINYGYTF
j_gene: TRBJ1-2
abundance: NA
d_gene: NA
v_gene: TRBV6-5

CDR3nt: TGCGCCAGCAGCCAAGATTTCTTGGAGTATGAAAAACTGTTTTTT
CDR3aa: CASSQDFLEYEKLFF
j_gene: TRBJ1-4
abundance: NA
d_gene: NA
v_gene: TRBV4-3

CDR3nt: TGCAGCGTTGAAAGGGACAGGGGACGCGGCTACACCTTC
CDR3aa: CSVERDRGRGYTF
j_gene: TRBJ1-2
abundance: NA
d_gene: TRBD1
v_gene: TRBV29-1

CDR3nt: TGTGCCAGCCGCAGGGGAGTTCGTAATTCCCCCCTCCACTTT
CDR3aa: CASRRGVRNSPLHF
j_gene: TRBJ1-6
abundance: once
d_gene: NA
v_gene: TRBV2

CDR3nt: TGTGCCAGCAGCCGCCGGACAGCCGACACCGGGGAGCTGTTTTTT
CDR3aa: CASSRRTADTGELFF
j_gene: TRBJ2-2
abundance: NA
d_gene: NA
v_gene: TRBV11-2

CDR3nt: TGTGCCAGCAGCGTAGATCCAGGTATGAACACTGAAGCTTTCTTT
CDR3aa: CASSVDPGMNTEAFF
j_gene: TRBJ1-1
abundance: NA
d_gene: NA
v_gene: TRBV9

CDR3nt: TGTGCCAGCAGTCCAGACAGGGGTGATCAGCCCCAGCATTTT
CDR3aa: CASSPDRGDQPQHF
j_gene: TRBJ1-5
abundance: NA
d_gene: TRBD1
v_gene: TRBV2

CDR3nt: TGTGCCAGCAGTTTGTCTGGGACTAGAAAAACCGGGGAGCTGTTTTTT
CDR3aa: CASSLSGTRKTGELFF
j_gene: TRBJ2-2
abundance: NA
d_gene: TRBD2
v_gene: TRBV28

CDR3nt: TGTGCCAGTAGGAGTGGGGGGGCCCGCTACAATGAGCAGTTCTTC
CDR3aa: CASRSGGARYNEQFF
j_gene: TRBJ2-1
abundance: once
d_gene: NA
v_gene: TRBV19

CDR3nt: TGTGCCAGCAGCCGAAATTACAGGGGGTTGGGGGAGACCCAGTACTTC
CDR3aa: CASSRNYRGLGETQYF
j_gene: TRBJ2-5
abundance: NA
d_gene: TRBD1
v_gene: TRBV5-4

CDR3nt: TGTGCCAGCAGGCGACAGGGGAACACTGAAGCTTTCTTT
CDR3aa: CASRRQGNTEAFF
j_gene: TRBJ1-1
abundance: NA
d_gene: TRBD1
v_gene: TRBV6-6

CDR3nt: TGTGCCAGCAGCGTAGGCGAGCTTACGCAGTATTTT
CDR3aa: CASSVGELTQYF
j_gene: TRBJ2-3
abundance: NA
d_gene: NA
v_gene: TRBV9

CDR3nt: TGTGCCACCAGCAGAGACCGGGACAAGCGCTACGAGCAGTACTTC
CDR3aa: CATSRDRDKRYEQYF
j_gene: TRBJ2-7
abundance: NA
d_gene: NA
v_gene: TRBV15

CDR3nt: TGTGCCAGCAGTGAAGTCGGCGGAAAGATCACTGAAGCTTTCTTT
CDR3aa: CASSEVGGKITEAFF
j_gene: TRBJ1-1
abundance: NA
d_gene: NA
v_gene: TRBV6-1

CDR3nt: TGTGCCAGTAGGGGGATCGGGACAGCGCCAAACATTCAGTACTTC
CDR3aa: CASRGIGTAPNIQYF
j_gene: TRBJ2-4
abundance: NA
d_gene: TRBD1
v_gene: TRBV19

CDR3nt: TGCGCCAGCAGCCAAAATAACTATCCTATCTTCTCTGGGGCCAACGTCCTGACTTTC
CDR3aa: CASSQNNYPIFSGANVLTF
j_gene: TRBJ2-6
abundance: NA
d_gene: NA
v_gene: TRBV4-1

CDR3nt: TGTGCCAGCAGCTTGCTAGCGGGGGGTCATTCCTACAATGAGCAGTTCTTC
CDR3aa: CASSLLAGGHSYNEQFF
j_gene: TRBJ2-1
abundance: NA
d_gene: TRBD2
v_gene: TRBV5-6

CDR3nt: TGTGCCAGCAGGGGACAGAACTACGAGCAGTACTTC
CDR3aa: CASRGQNYEQYF
j_gene: TRBJ2-7
abundance: NA
d_gene: TRBD1
v_gene: TRBV6-6

CDR3nt: TGCGCCAGCAGGGGCTTTGCGGGAGAGAGTGCTTACGAGCAGTACTTC
CDR3aa: CASRGFAGESAYEQYF
j_gene: TRBJ2-7
abundance: NA
d_gene: TRBD2
v_gene: TRBV10-2

CDR3nt: TGTGCCAGCAGGTTTCAGGGGTACACTGAAGCTTTCTTT
CDR3aa: CASRFQGYTEAFF
j_gene: TRBJ1-1
abundance: NA
d_gene: NA
v_gene: TRBV7-8

CDR3nt: TGTGCCAGTAAAACAGGGGTAAGCTCCTATAATTCACCCCTCCACTTT
CDR3aa: CASKTGVSSYNSPLHF
j_gene: TRBJ1-6
abundance: NA
d_gene: TRBD1
v_gene: TRBV19

CDR3nt: TGTGCCAGTAGGAATTCCAGGGTTTCTTACGTGCATTCACCCCTCCACTTT
CDR3aa: CASRNSRVSYVHSPLHF
j_gene: TRBJ1-6
abundance: NA
d_gene: NA
v_gene: TRBV19

CDR3nt: TGTGCCAGCAGCTGGGGACTGCCGACCTACAATGAGCAGTTCTTC
CDR3aa: CASSWGLPTYNEQFF
j_gene: TRBJ2-1
abundance: NA
d_gene: NA
v_gene: TRBV7-3

CDR3nt: TGTGCCAGCAGACCGGGACTCTTGGCGGTTAATTCCCCCCTCCACTTT
CDR3aa: CASRPGLLAVNSPLHF
j_gene: TRBJ1-6
abundance: once
d_gene: NA
v_gene: TRBV7-2